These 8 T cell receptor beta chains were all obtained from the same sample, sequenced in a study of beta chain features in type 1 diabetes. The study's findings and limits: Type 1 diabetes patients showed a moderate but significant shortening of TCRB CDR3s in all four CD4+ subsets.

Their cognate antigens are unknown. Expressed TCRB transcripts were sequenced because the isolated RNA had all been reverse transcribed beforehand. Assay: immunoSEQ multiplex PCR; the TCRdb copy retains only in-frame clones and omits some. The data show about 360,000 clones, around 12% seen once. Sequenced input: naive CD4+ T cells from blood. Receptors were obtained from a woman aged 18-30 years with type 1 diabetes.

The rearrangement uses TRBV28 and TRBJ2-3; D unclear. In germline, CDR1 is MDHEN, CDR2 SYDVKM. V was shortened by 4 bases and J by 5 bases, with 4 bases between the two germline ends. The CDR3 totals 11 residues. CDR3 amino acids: CASSSGDTQYF. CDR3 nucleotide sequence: TGTGCCAGCAGTTCGGGAGATACGCAGTATTTT.

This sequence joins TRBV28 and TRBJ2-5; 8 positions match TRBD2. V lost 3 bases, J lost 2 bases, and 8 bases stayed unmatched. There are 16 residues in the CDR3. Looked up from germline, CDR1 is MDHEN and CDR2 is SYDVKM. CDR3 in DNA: TGTGCCAGCAGTTTCGGGGGCGGGGGGTTTCAAGAGACCCAGTACTTC. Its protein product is CASSFGGGGFQETQYF.

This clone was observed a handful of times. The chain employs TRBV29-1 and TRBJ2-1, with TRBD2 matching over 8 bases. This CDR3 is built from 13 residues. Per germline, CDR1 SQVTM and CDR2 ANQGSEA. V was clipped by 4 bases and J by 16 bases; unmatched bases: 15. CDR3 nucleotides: TGCAGCGTTGGGTACCGGGGGGGCAAGTCATACTTCTTC. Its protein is CSVGYRGGKSYFF.

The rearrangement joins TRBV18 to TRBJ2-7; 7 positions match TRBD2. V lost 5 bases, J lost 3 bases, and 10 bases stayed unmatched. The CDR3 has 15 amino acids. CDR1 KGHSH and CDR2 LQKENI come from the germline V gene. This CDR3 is CASSDRSGDGYEQYF. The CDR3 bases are TGTGCCAGCTCAGACAGAAGCGGGGACGGCTACGAGCAGTACTTC.

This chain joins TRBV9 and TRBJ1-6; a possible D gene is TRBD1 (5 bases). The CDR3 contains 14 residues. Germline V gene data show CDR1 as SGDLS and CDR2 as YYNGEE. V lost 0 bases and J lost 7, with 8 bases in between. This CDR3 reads CASSVEGQNSPLHF. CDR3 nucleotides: TGTGCCAGCAGCGTAGAGGGGCAAAATTCACCCCTCCACTTT.

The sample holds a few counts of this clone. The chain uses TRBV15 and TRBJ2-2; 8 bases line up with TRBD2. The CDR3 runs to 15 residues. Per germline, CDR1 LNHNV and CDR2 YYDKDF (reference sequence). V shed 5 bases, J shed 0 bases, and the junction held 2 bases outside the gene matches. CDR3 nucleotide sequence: TGTGCCACCAGCGTGGGACTAGCGAACACCGGGGAGCTGTTTTTT. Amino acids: CATSVGLANTGELFF.

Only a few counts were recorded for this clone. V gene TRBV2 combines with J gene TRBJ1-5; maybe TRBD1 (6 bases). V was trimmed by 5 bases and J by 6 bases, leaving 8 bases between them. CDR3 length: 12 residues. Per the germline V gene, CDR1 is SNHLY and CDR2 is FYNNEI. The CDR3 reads CASSQQGQPQHF. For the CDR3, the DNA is TGTGCCAGCAGTCAACAGGGTCAGCCCCAGCATTTT.

CDR3 residues: CASSLAAYRNIQYF. In DNA, the CDR3 is TGTGCCAGCAGCTTAGCTGCTTATCGGAACATTCAGTACTTC. The chain has TRBV7-8 and TRBJ2-4; no clear D. Germline V lookup: CDR1 SGHVS, CDR2 FQNEAQ. V lost 0 bases and J 7 bases, leaving 10 bases between the germline ends. The CDR3 is made up of 14 amino acids.